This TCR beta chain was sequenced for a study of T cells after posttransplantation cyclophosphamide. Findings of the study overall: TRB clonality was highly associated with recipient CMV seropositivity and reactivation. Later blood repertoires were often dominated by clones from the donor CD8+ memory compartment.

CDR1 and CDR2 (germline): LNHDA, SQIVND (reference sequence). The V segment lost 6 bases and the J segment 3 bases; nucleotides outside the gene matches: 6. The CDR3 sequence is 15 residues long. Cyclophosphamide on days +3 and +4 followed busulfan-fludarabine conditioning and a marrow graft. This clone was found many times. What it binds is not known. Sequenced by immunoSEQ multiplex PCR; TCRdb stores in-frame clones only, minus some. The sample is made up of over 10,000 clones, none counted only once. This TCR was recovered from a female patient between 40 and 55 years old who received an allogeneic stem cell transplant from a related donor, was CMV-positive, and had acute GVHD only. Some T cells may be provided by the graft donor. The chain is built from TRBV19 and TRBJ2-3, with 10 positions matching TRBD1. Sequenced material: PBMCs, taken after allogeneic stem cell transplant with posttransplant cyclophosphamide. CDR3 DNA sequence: TGTGCCAGTAGCGGAAGGACAGGGGGGACAGATACGCAGTATTTT. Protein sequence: CASSGRTGGTDTQYF.